Each of the 18 T cell receptor beta chains below was sequenced from the same sample in a study of blood T cell repertoires in COVID-19. Data came from immunoSEQ multiplex PCR; TCRdb stores just in-frame clones and leaves some out. The table includes some 50,000 clones, approximately 83% detected once. Source material: peripheral blood. The receptors shown here come from a human donor in a cohort sampled during active COVID-19. The donor label of this sample is uncertain.

The gene calls are TRBV27 and TRBJ1-5, with TRBD1 identical over 7 bases. Per germline, CDR1 MNHEY and CDR2 SMNVEV (reference sequence). The CDR3 is 14 residues long. With V trimmed by 4 bases and J by 4 bases, 4 bases remained unmatched. CDR3: CASSSSTGNQPQHF. In DNA, the CDR3 is TGTGCCAGCAGTTCATCGACAGGGAATCAGCCCCAGCATTTT.

J is TRBJ1-5 and V is TRBV27, with no clear D. Trimming took off 5 bases at V and 16 bases at J, with 21 bases between the two ends. This CDR3 spans 13 amino acids. Germline-derived CDR1 and CDR2 are MNHEY and SMNVEV (reference sequence). The CDR3 sequence: CASSPRPNSSPHF. Here the CDR3 DNA reads TGTGCCAGCAGTCCCAGGCCAAATTCAAGTCCCCATTTT.

This chain joins TRBV7-9 and TRBJ1-5; 10 nucleotides line up with TRBD1. Germline V gene sequence: CDR1 SEHNR, CDR2 FQNEAQ (reference sequence). J gave up 6 bases and V 5 bases, and 7 bases lay outside the gene matches. The CDR3 runs 15 residues. The CDR3 here is CASSPGQGRAQPQHF. In DNA form, the CDR3 reads TGTGCCAGCAGCCCGGGACAGGGGAGGGCTCAGCCCCAGCATTTT.

This CDR3 reads CASSPYQGTGEQYF. In DNA, the CDR3 is TGTGCCAGCAGCCCCTACCAGGGAACGGGCGAGCAGTACTTC. This chain uses TRBV2 with TRBJ2-7; perhaps TRBD1 as D (5 bases). This CDR3 region has 14 residues. The V gene lost 6 bases and the J gene lost 6 bases, with 18 bases spanning the gap. CDR1 SNHLY and CDR2 FYNNEI come from the germline V gene.

This clone appeared a few times. The V and J genes are TRBV15 and TRBJ2-5; no clear D gene. The CDR3 consists of 13 residues. Trimming cost V 0 bases and J 2 bases, with 4 bases left between them. Germline values: CDR1 LNHNV, CDR2 YYDKDF (reference sequence). This CDR3 is CATSRDKQETQYF. In DNA, the CDR3 is TGTGCCACCAGCAGAGATAAACAAGAGACCCAGTACTTC.

V and J are TRBV6-5 and TRBJ1-2, with D possibly TRBD1 on 5 matching bases. V lost 4 bases to trimming and J lost 4 bases, with 10 bases between them. The germline V gene has CDR1 MNHEY and CDR2 SVGAGI. The length of the CDR3 is 13 residues. CDR3 loop: CASSFNRRYGYTF. Here the CDR3 DNA reads TGTGCCAGCAGTTTTAACAGGCGCTATGGCTACACCTTC.

The chain recombines TRBV5-1 with TRBJ2-3; D remains unclear. The germline V gene encodes CDR1 SGHRS and CDR2 YFSETQ. This CDR3 has 14 amino acids. The V gene lost 2 bases and the J gene lost 0 bases, with 7 bases spanning the gap. CDR3 amino acids: CASSFEPSTDTQYF. The CDR3 DNA is TGCGCCAGCAGCTTCGAGCCCAGCACAGATACGCAGTATTTT.

This rearrangement joins TRBV5-1 to TRBJ1-5; D remains unclear. The ends were cut back, 0 bases at V and 1 base at J, with 11 bases in the middle. Germline values: CDR1 SGHRS, CDR2 YFSETQ. This CDR3 has 16 amino acids. This CDR3 reads CASSLGYSRSNQPQHF. CDR3 bases: TGCGCCAGCAGCTTGGGATACTCCCGGAGCAATCAGCCCCAGCATTTT.

J is TRBJ1-2 and V is TRBV13; D perhaps matches TRBD1 (5 bases). The germline gives CDR1 PRHDT, CDR2 FYEKMQ (reference sequence). The CDR3 length is 13 residues. Trimming pared 0 bases from V and 8 bases from J, leaving 10 bases between. The CDR3: CASSLGRDGGYTF. DNA for the CDR3: TGTGCCAGCAGCTTAGGCAGGGATGGCGGCTACACCTTC.

In DNA form, the CDR3 reads TGTGCCAGCAGTTTATCCTATTCGAGGACAGGGTCTTACAATCAGCCCCAGCATTTT. This translates into CASSLSYSRTGSYNQPQHF. The genes are TRBV27 and TRBJ1-5; 8 bases align to TRBD1. Trimming cost V 0 bases and J 3 bases; bases outside gene matches: 13. This CDR3 comprises 19 residues. Germline CDR1 is MNHEY and CDR2 is SMNVEV (reference sequence).

The CDR3 bases are TGCGCCAGCAGCTCCTACCCGTTCGGACTAGCGGGGGCCACAGATACGCAGTATTTT. This translates into CASSSYPFGLAGATDTQYF. The chain links TRBV5-1 to TRBJ2-3; the match to TRBD2 covers 13 bases. The J segment lost 2 bases and the V segment lost 3 bases, leaving 12 bases of the junction unmatched. This CDR3 is 19 amino acids long. Germline CDR1 reads SGHRS; CDR2 reads YFSETQ.

This clone was observed a few times. The gene calls are TRBV28 and TRBJ1-5, with 11 bases matching TRBD1. Trimming removed 5 bases from V and 7 bases from J; junction bases left unmatched: 7. Germline V gene lookup returns CDR1 MDHEN and CDR2 SYDVKM. CDR3 length equals 15 residues. CDR3: CASSIGQGARQPQHF. CDR3 sequence (DNA): TGTGCCAGCAGTATTGGACAGGGGGCAAGGCAGCCCCAGCATTTT.

Here the CDR3 reads CASSYRSGAGGFYEQYF. The CDR3 DNA reads TGTGCCAGCAGTTATCGGAGTGGGGCAGGGGGCTTTTACGAGCAGTACTTC. This sequence joins TRBV6-2 or TRBV6-3 and TRBJ2-7; 8 bases agree with TRBD1. With V trimmed by 3 bases and J by 4 bases, 14 bases remained unmatched. The CDR3 has 17 amino acids. Germline values: CDR1 MNHEY, CDR2 SVGEGT.

This clone has a handful of counts. The chain carries TRBV5-6 and TRBJ1-3; 8 bases match TRBD1. Germline CDR1 is SGHDT and CDR2 is YYEEEE. Unmatched junction bases numbered 2, after V lost 0 bases and J lost 3 bases. The CDR3 extends over 15 amino acids. The CDR3 DNA sequence: TGTGCCAGCAGCTTGGCGACAGGGGTTGGAAACACCATATATTTT. Protein: CASSLATGVGNTIYF.

The chain recombines TRBV18 with TRBJ1-2, with 8 bases lining up with TRBD1. Germline V gene data show CDR1 as KGHSH and CDR2 as LQKENI. The V segment lost 1 base and the J segment 3 bases; nucleotides outside the gene matches: 7. The CDR3 runs to 16 residues. Here the CDR3 reads CASSPREDRAHYGYTF. The DNA of the CDR3 is TGTGCCAGCTCACCACGAGAGGACAGGGCCCACTATGGCTACACCTTC.

This chain joins TRBV28 and TRBJ2-2; a weak D match, TRBD1 (5 bases). Trimming pared 3 bases from V and 6 bases from J, leaving 8 bases between. This CDR3 has 13 residues. Germline loops: CDR1 MDHEN, CDR2 SYDVKM. The CDR3 region is CASSFGAAGELFF. The CDR3 nucleotides read TGTGCCAGCAGTTTTGGGGCCGCCGGGGAGCTGTTTTTT. Combining the CDR3 with reference TRBV28 and TRBJ2-2 gives the whole variable domain DVKVTQSSRYLVKRTGEKVFLECVQDMDHENMFWYRQDPGLGLRLIYFSYDVKMKEKGDIPEGYSVSREKKERFSLILESASTNQTSMYLCASSFGAAGELFFGEGSRLTVL.

The chain recombines TRBV5-1 with TRBJ2-7; 8 bases line up with TRBD1. This CDR3 has 14 residues. V was clipped by 3 bases and J by 5 bases; unmatched bases: 7. CDR1 is SGHRS, CDR2 YFSETQ, per germline. CDR3 in amino acids: CASSSERQGHEQYF. The CDR3 coding sequence is TGCGCCAGCAGCTCCGAAAGACAGGGGCACGAGCAGTACTTC.

The V and J genes are TRBV11-2 and TRBJ1-4; 10 nucleotides match TRBD1. The germline V gene encodes CDR1 SGHAT and CDR2 FQNNGV. The CDR3 sequence is 15 residues long. Unmatched junction bases numbered 8, after V lost 5 bases and J lost 8 bases. Here the CDR3 DNA reads TGTGCCAGCAGCCAGGTGGACAGGGGGAGCGAAAAACTGTTTTTT. It specifies CASSQVDRGSEKLFF.